Listed below are T cell receptor beta chains from one sample, sequenced in a study of cytomegalovirus exposure and HLA in healthy donors. The assay was immunoSEQ multiplex PCR, and TCRdb's table has in-frame clones only and misses some. The sample contains some 150,000 clones, around 79% of which appear only once. The material sequenced was PBMCs. The receptor source for this set is a man aged 50 to 60 in good health and CMV-seropositive. The CDR3 runs from the conserved cysteine through the conserved F or W. D genes are given only for firm matches. The size of a clone is reported for some rows only, either as once, few or many, or as a class for expanded clones.

d_gene	v_gene	abundance	j_gene	CDR3nt	CDR3aa
TRBD2	TRBV5-1	NA	TRBJ2-3	TGCGCCAGCAGGGATAGCGGGAGCAAAGCAGATACGCAGTATTTT	CASRDSGSKADTQYF
NA	TRBV20-1	NA	TRBJ2-1	TGCAGTGCTAGAGAAACTTATGAGCTGTTCTTC	CSARETYELFF
NA	TRBV28	NA	TRBJ2-6	TGTGCCAGCCATTCTGGGGCCAACGTCCTGACTTTC	CASHSGANVLTF
NA	TRBV6-5	NA	TRBJ1-4	TGTGCCAGCAGAAACGGGTGGGCAACTAATGAAAAACTGTTTTTT	CASRNGWATNEKLFF
TRBD1	TRBV28	few	TRBJ2-5	TGTGCCAGCAGTCCTACAGGGGGCGCAGGTGGGAGAGAGACCCAGTACTTC	CASSPTGGAGGRETQYF
TRBD2	TRBV4-1	NA	TRBJ2-7	TGCGCCAGCAGCCAACCGGGACTAGCGGTCTACGAGCAGTACTTC	CASSQPGLAVYEQYF
NA	TRBV4-1	NA	TRBJ2-5	TGCGCCAGCAGCCAACCCGCTATTAGCGGAACCAACCAAGAGACCCAGTACTTC	CASSQPAISGTNQETQYF
TRBD1	TRBV5-1	NA	TRBJ1-1	TGCGCCAGCAGCTCGACGCTCCATGGGGACAGCCGGTGGATCTTT	CASSSTLHGDSRWIF
TRBD2	TRBV30	once	TRBJ2-1	TGTGCCTGGTCCGGCGGGAGCTCCTACAATGAGCAGTTCTTC	CAWSGGSSYNEQFF
TRBD1	TRBV7-3	NA	TRBJ1-1	TGTGCCAGCAGCCCGGGACAGGGGAACACTGAAGCTTTCTTT	CASSPGQGNTEAFF
NA	TRBV25-1	NA	TRBJ1-2	TGTGCCAGCAGTGTTTCGGGGGGAGACCGAGGGGGCTACACCTTC	CASSVSGGDRGGYTF
TRBD2	TRBV29-1	NA	TRBJ2-3	TGCAGCGTTGAAGTCGTGAGGTCCAAAGCGGGAGTGTCAGATACGCAGTATTTT	CSVEVVRSKAGVSDTQYF
NA	TRBV10-2	NA	TRBJ1-5	TGCGCCAGCAGTGCCTCGGGAGAAGGCAATCAGCCCCAGCATTTT	CASSASGEGNQPQHF
NA	TRBV5-1	few	TRBJ2-7	TGCGCCAGCAGCTTGGCAGGGGTTGGTTTCGACGAGCAGTACTTC	CASSLAGVGFDEQYF
NA	TRBV5-1	NA	TRBJ2-6	TGCGCCAGCAGCTCGGGACACTACTCTGGGGCCAACGTCCTGACTTTC	CASSSGHYSGANVLTF
TRBD1	TRBV6-5	NA	TRBJ1-1	TGTGCCAGCAGTCCGAGGACAGGTGAAGCTTTCTTT	CASSPRTGEAFF
TRBD2	TRBV10-3	NA	TRBJ2-1	TGTGCCACTGCGGCTGGGGGGGTCTCCTACAATGAGCAGTTCTTC	CATAAGGVSYNEQFF
NA	TRBV5-4	few	TRBJ1-1	TGTGCCAGCAGCTTGGCCGGGGGGCGGACTGAAGCTTTCTTT	CASSLAGGRTEAFF
NA	TRBV6-6	NA	TRBJ2-7	TGTGCCAGCAGTTACTCGACTGCGAAGAAAGCCTACGAGCAGTACTTC	CASSYSTAKKAYEQYF
TRBD2	TRBV18	NA	TRBJ2-7	TGTGCCAGCTCACTTGGACTAGCGGGGGACTACGAGCAGTACTTC	CASSLGLAGDYEQYF
TRBD1	TRBV11-1	NA	TRBJ2-3	TGTGCCAGCAGCCTCCGGGACAGGGGTCCAGATACGCAGTATTTT	CASSLRDRGPDTQYF
TRBD2	TRBV5-1	NA	TRBJ2-2	TGCGCCAGCAGCTTGGAGAGAGCGGGAGGGCCCGGGGAGCTGTTTTTT	CASSLERAGGPGELFF
TRBD1	TRBV2	NA	TRBJ2-7	TGTGCCAGCAGCGTGGGGACAGAATACAAGCAGTACTTC	CASSVGTEYKQYF
TRBD2	TRBV6-4	once	TRBJ2-1	TGTGCCAGCAGTGCCACTAGCGGGAGTTACACCTACAATGAGCAGTTCTTC	CASSATSGSYTYNEQFF
NA	TRBV6-1	NA	TRBJ2-6	TGTGCCAGCATGGCAGGGGCTGGGGCCAACGTCCTGACTTTC	CASMAGAGANVLTF
TRBD2	TRBV2	NA	TRBJ2-3	TGTGCCAACCATCGAGCGGGAGGGGATACGCAGTATTTT	CANHRAGGDTQYF
NA	TRBV12-2	NA	TRBJ2-3	TGTGCAAGTCGCTTGGTAGAGGGCGACCTCTACCCAGATACGCAGTATTTT	CASRLVEGDLYPDTQYF
TRBD1	TRBV2	NA	TRBJ2-7	TGTTCCTCCGGGAGCGGGACAGGGGCTTACGAGCAGTACTTC	CSSGSGTGAYEQYF
TRBD1	TRBV7-2	NA	TRBJ1-2	TGTGCCAGCAGCCTCCATATCCAGGGGGCTGGGGATGGCTACACCTTC	CASSLHIQGAGDGYTF
NA	TRBV25-1	few	TRBJ2-2	TGTGCCAGCAGTGATCCCAGGGGCGGTAGCGTGGAGCTGTTTTTT	CASSDPRGGSVELFF
TRBD2	TRBV5-1	NA	TRBJ2-7	TGCGCCAGCAGCTTGGACGGGGGGACCTACGAGCAGTACTTC	CASSLDGGTYEQYF
NA	TRBV5-1	NA	TRBJ2-7	TGCGCCAGCAGCTTGGAGAACCTACGAGAGCAGTACTTC	CASSLENLREQYF
NA	TRBV28	NA	TRBJ2-3	TGTGCCAGCAGTTTAACCGGAGATACGCAGTATTTT	CASSLTGDTQYF
TRBD2	TRBV11-1	NA	TRBJ2-3	TGTGCCAGCAGCGGGGGAGGTAGCGGGAGAACAGATACGCAGTATTTT	CASSGGGSGRTDTQYF
NA	TRBV7-9	NA	TRBJ2-2	TGTGCCAGCAGCCCAATTCGGTCGACCGGGGAGCTGTTTTTT	CASSPIRSTGELFF
NA	TRBV28	NA	TRBJ2-1	TGTGCCAGCAGTTTGTCCCTTCTTTCGACAGCCCCCTACAATGAGCAGTTCTTC	CASSLSLLSTAPYNEQFF
TRBD1	TRBV10-3	NA	TRBJ2-5	TGTGCCACAGGGGACAGGGGGCTTAGGGAGACCCAGTACTTC	CATGDRGLRETQYF
NA	TRBV7-9	NA	TRBJ1-1	TGTGCCAGCAGCTTATATTTTCCGAACACTGAAGCTTTCTTT	CASSLYFPNTEAFF
TRBD1	TRBV15	NA	TRBJ2-5	TGTGCCACCAGCAGAAACAGGGGGCCAGAGACCCAGTACTTC	CATSRNRGPETQYF
NA	TRBV7-9	NA	TRBJ2-2	TGTGCCAGCAGACCGGGACTTTACACCGGGGAGCTGTTTTTT	CASRPGLYTGELFF
TRBD2	TRBV10-3	NA	TRBJ2-7	TGTGCCATCACGCGGGAGGCCGCCTACGAGCAGTACTTC	CAITREAAYEQYF
TRBD2	TRBV5-1	NA	TRBJ2-1	TGCGCCAGCAGCCGGACTAGCGGAACTTACTACAATGAGCAGTTCTTC	CASSRTSGTYYNEQFF
TRBD2	TRBV18	few	TRBJ2-2	TGTGCCAGCTCAGCCCGACTAGCGGGGAACACCGGGGAGCTGTTTTTT	CASSARLAGNTGELFF